What follows is one T cell receptor beta chain and its context. The antigen is not known. The data were taken from a study of T-cell memory formation after mild COVID-19. Points from the study as a whole: Among contracting clones, CD4+ were mainly CM/EM and CD8+ enriched in EMRA. The finding that pre-infection memory included some responding clones suggested that cross-reactive memory joined.

TCRdb fed the 5' RACE reads into MiXCR, producing one record per CDR3 protein. The sample yields approximately 350,000 distinct CDR3 sequences, approximately 15% seen once. CDR3 length: 12 residues. V lost 6 bases, J lost 6 bases, and 4 bases stayed unmatched. CDR1 is SNHLY and CDR2 is FYNNEI in the germline V gene. This receptor was identified in a man aged 18 to 29 who had mild COVID-19 (a few samples of this study predate the infection). Cell type and time point are not known. Source material: PBMCs or a T cell subset sorted from them (not recorded which). The rearrangement joins TRBV2 to TRBJ1-2; TRBD1 matches 7 bases. For the CDR3, the DNA is TGTGCCAGCAGGACCACAGGGGATGGCTACACCTTC. It specifies CASRTTGDGYTF.